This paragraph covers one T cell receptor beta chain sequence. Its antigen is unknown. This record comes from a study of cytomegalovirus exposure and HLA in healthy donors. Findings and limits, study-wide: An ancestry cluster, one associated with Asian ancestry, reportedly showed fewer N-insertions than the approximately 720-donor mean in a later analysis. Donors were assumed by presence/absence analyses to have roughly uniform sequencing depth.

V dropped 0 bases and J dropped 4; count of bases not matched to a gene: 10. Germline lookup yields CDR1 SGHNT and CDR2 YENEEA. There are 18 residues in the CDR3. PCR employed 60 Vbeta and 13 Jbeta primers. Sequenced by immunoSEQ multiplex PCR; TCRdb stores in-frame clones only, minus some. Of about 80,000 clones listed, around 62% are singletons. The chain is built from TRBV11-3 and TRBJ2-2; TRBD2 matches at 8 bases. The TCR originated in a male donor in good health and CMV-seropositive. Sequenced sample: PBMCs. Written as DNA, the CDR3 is TGTGCCAGCAGCTTAGATCAGGTTGGAAGCGGGGGCACCGGGGAGCTGTTTTTT. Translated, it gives CASSLDQVGSGGTGELFF.